Each of the 27 T cell receptor beta chains below was sequenced from the same sample in a study of T cell changes during pregnancy in multiple sclerosis. The assay was immunoSEQ multiplex PCR, and TCRdb's table has in-frame clones only and misses some. Here the sample spans about 53,000 clones, roughly 90% being singletons. The source material was CD8+ T cells from peripheral blood mononuclear cells, sampled before pregnancy. The receptors originated from a female donor with multiple sclerosis, enrolled in a pregnancy study.

J is TRBJ1-1 and V is TRBV9; the D gene is possibly TRBD1 (6 bases). Germline V gene data show CDR1 as SGDLS and CDR2 as YYNGEE. V shed 3 bases and J shed 8 bases, with 8 bases lying between them. The CDR3 has 11 amino acids. The CDR3 DNA is TGTGCCAGCAGCGGAGGACAGGAAGCTTTCTTT. Translated, it gives CASSGGQEAFF.

The J gene is TRBJ1-1, the V gene TRBV6-4, with D perhaps TRBD1 (6 bases). The germline gives CDR1 MRHNA, CDR2 SNTAGT. V lost 6 bases, J lost 1 base, and 12 bases lay in between. This CDR3 has 14 residues. The CDR3 bases are TGTGCCAGCAGCGGTGGGGGCAGGAACACTGAAGCTTTCTTT. Protein product: CASSGGGRNTEAFF.

J is TRBJ2-2 and V is TRBV4-3, with 8 nucleotides matching TRBD1. J gave up 6 bases and V 0 bases, and 3 bases lay outside the gene matches. The CDR3 length is 15 residues. Germline lookup yields CDR1 LGHNA and CDR2 YSLEER. As DNA, the CDR3 is TGCGCCAGCAGCCAAGAACAGGGGGGACCCGGGGAGCTGTTTTTT. This gives the protein CASSQEQGGPGELFF.

The chain recombines TRBV25-1 with TRBJ1-1; D call uncertain. Trimming pared 1 base from V and 10 bases from J, leaving 13 bases between. CDR1 is MGHDK and CDR2 is SYGVNS in the germline V gene. The CDR3 contains 13 residues. This CDR3 is CASSELKGVVAFF. In DNA form, the CDR3 reads TGTGCCAGCAGTGAATTAAAGGGAGTCGTAGCTTTCTTT.

The chain links TRBV10-3 to TRBJ2-2; the D is unclear. This CDR3 is built from 12 residues. Trimming stripped 8 bases from V and 2 bases from J, with 6 bases between. Germline CDR1 reads ENHRY; CDR2 reads SYGVKD. The DNA for the CDR3 is TGTGCCATCCACAGAAACACCGGGGAGCTGTTTTTT. Amino acid sequence: CAIHRNTGELFF.

V is TRBV13 and J is TRBJ2-3; 9 positions match TRBD2. CDR1 PRHDT and CDR2 FYEKMQ come from the germline V gene (reference sequence). V lost 5 bases to trimming and J lost 9 bases; unmatched junction nucleotides: 9. This CDR3 is built from 14 residues. The CDR3 protein is CASSPGSGGRTQYF. Written as DNA, the CDR3 is TGTGCCAGCAGCCCCGGCAGCGGGGGGCGGACGCAGTATTTT.

The rearrangement links TRBV29-1 to TRBJ1-1; the D gene is possibly TRBD1 (6 bases). The CDR3 is made up of 12 amino acids. V was cut by 8 bases and J by 0 bases, with 10 bases left in between. The germline CDR1 and CDR2 sequences are SQVTM and ANQGSEA. CDR3 residues: CSYGTLNTEAFF. The CDR3 coding sequence is TGCAGCTACGGGACACTGAACACTGAAGCTTTCTTT. Filled out from reference TRBV29-1 and TRBJ1-1, the complete variable domain reads SAVISQKPSRDICQRGTSLTIQCQVDSQVTMMFWYRQQPGQSLTLIATANQGSEATYESGFVIDKFPISRPNLTFSTLTVSNMSPEDSSIYLCSYGTLNTEAFFGQGTRLTVV.

This clone was seen just once. The chain combines TRBV7-9 with TRBJ1-6, with a weak D call TRBD1 (5 bases). The CDR3 covers 14 residues. Trimming left V 5 bases short and J 6 bases short, with 11 bases between. Germline V gene lookup returns CDR1 SEHNR and CDR2 FQNEAQ (reference sequence). The CDR3 DNA follows: TGTGCCAGCAGCGGGCAGGGTCGTAATTCACCCCTCCACTTT. Residues: CASSGQGRNSPLHF.

In this sample, this clone turned up a few times. The V gene is TRBV10-3, the J gene TRBJ1-1; the D is unclear. The V end was cut by 2 bases, the J end by 2 bases, with 9 bases between. The germline gives CDR1 ENHRY, CDR2 SYGVKD. The CDR3 has 14 residues. The DNA for the CDR3 is TGTGCCATCAGTGAGCCCCAAATTAACACTGAAGCTTTCTTT. This gives the protein CAISEPQINTEAFF.

V gene TRBV6-1 combines with J gene TRBJ2-1, with 8 bases lining up with TRBD1. Germline loops: CDR1 MNHNS, CDR2 SASEGT. The CDR3 is made up of 17 amino acids. Losses at the gene ends were 5 bases for V and 3 bases for J; bases not matched to a gene: 12. CDR3 DNA: TGTGCCAGCAGTCAAGGATGGCGGACAGGGAACTACAATGAGCAGTTCTTC. Its translation is CASSQGWRTGNYNEQFF.

This clone was counted a single time. The chain is built from TRBV12-5 and TRBJ2-5, with 9 bases identical to TRBD2. CDR3 size: 20 residues. The germline V gene encodes CDR1 LGHNT and CDR2 FRNRAP. V trimming: 0 bases; J trimming: 1 base; junction bases outside the gene matches: 15. CDR3: CASGLVLLSSGGPGQETQYF. CDR3 DNA sequence: TGTGCTAGTGGTTTGGTCCTTCTCTCCAGCGGGGGGCCCGGCCAAGAGACCCAGTACTTC.

The CDR3 spells CASSEGQGIDTIYF. The DNA of the CDR3 is TGTGCCAGCAGCGAGGGACAGGGAATAGACACCATATATTTT. J is TRBJ1-3 and V is TRBV6-1; 9 bases are a match to TRBD1. The CDR3 is 14 residues long. V shed 6 bases and J 8 bases; nucleotides not matched to a gene: 8. Germline-derived CDR1 and CDR2 are MNHNS and SASEGT.

This clone was seen just once. V is TRBV4-3 and J is TRBJ2-4; the D gene is possibly TRBD1 (5 bases). Germline V CDR1 and CDR2: LGHNA, YSLEER. The CDR3 has 17 residues. V dropped 0 bases and J dropped 1 base, with 13 bases sitting between them. CDR3 residues: CASSQDLGKGAKNIQYF. The DNA of the CDR3 is TGCGCCAGCAGCCAAGATCTTGGAAAGGGGGCCAAAAACATTCAGTACTTC.

The J gene is TRBJ1-1, the V gene TRBV13, with D unclear. The CDR3 is 14 amino acids. Per the germline V gene, CDR1 is PRHDT and CDR2 is FYEKMQ (reference sequence). V dropped 4 bases and J dropped 1 base, with 10 bases sitting between them. Here the CDR3 DNA reads TGTGCCAGCAGCTCGACTAGTTGGAACACTGAAGCTTTCTTT. This sequence encodes CASSSTSWNTEAFF.

This rearrangement joins TRBV19 to TRBJ2-1, with D perhaps matching TRBD1 (5 bases). CDR1 and CDR2 (germline): LNHDA, SQIVND (reference sequence). The CDR3 extends over 11 amino acids. CDR3 loop: CASRQYNEQFF. CDR3 bases: TGTGCGAGTCGACAGTACAATGAGCAGTTCTTC.

The gene calls are TRBV11-3 and TRBJ2-2, with unresolved D. V was trimmed by 3 bases and J by 5 bases, leaving 7 bases between them. The germline CDR1 and CDR2 sequences are SGHNT and YENEEA. CDR3 length: 13 amino acids. Written as DNA, the CDR3 is TGTGCCAGCAGCTTTATCAGGACCGGGGAGCTGTTTTTT. Its translation is CASSFIRTGELFF.

This clone was detected only a few times. The J gene is TRBJ1-1, the V gene TRBV6-1, with 8 bases fitting TRBD1. The CDR3 has 16 residues. The V gene end was trimmed by 0 bases and the J gene end by 8 bases; junction bases not matched to a gene: 11. Germline assignment: CDR1 MNHNS and CDR2 SASEGT. Here the CDR3 DNA reads TGTGCCAGCAGTGAAGCCCCGGGGACAGGTCGGGACGAAGCTTTCTTT. It is translated as CASSEAPGTGRDEAFF.

This clone was detected once. The chain links TRBV19 to TRBJ2-1; 11 positions match TRBD1. The CDR3 is 15 amino acids. The V segment lost 7 bases and the J segment 5 bases; nucleotides outside the gene matches: 7. In germline, CDR1 is LNHDA, CDR2 SQIVND (reference sequence). The CDR3 loop is CASTLGQGANNEQFF. The CDR3 coding sequence is TGTGCCAGTACCCTAGGACAGGGGGCTAACAATGAGCAGTTCTTC. Drawing the rest from reference TRBV19 and TRBJ2-1, the complete variable domain is DGGITQSPKYLFRKEGQNVTLSCEQNLNHDAMYWYRQDPGQGLRLIYYSQIVNDFQKGDIAEGYSVSREKKESFPLTVTSAQKNPTAFYLCASTLGQGANNEQFFGPGTRLTVL.

The rearrangement links TRBV7-9 to TRBJ1-1; a weak D match, TRBD1 (5 bases). The CDR3 is 17 residues long. V was clipped by 1 base and J by 5 bases, with 20 bases between them. Germline V CDR1 and CDR2: SEHNR, FQNEAQ (reference sequence). DNA of the CDR3: TGTGCCAGCAGCTTAGATGGGGGGTTGAGGCCTGGGACTGAAGCTTTCTTT. It encodes CASSLDGGLRPGTEAFF. Looking up the rest from reference TRBV7-9 and TRBJ1-1 gives the full variable domain: DTGVSQNPRHKITKRGQNVTFRCDPISEHNRLYWYRQTLGQGPEFLTYFQNEAQLEKSRLLSDRFSAERPKGSFSTLEIQRTEQGDSAMYLCASSLDGGLRPGTEAFFGQGTRLTVV.

The DNA for the CDR3 is TGCAGCGCCCGGGCCGGGGGTGGCTACACCTTC. Translated, it gives CSARAGGGYTF. This chain joins TRBV29-1 and TRBJ1-2; a possible D gene is TRBD1 (5 bases). V dropped 7 bases and J dropped 7 bases, with 13 bases sitting between them. The length of the CDR3 is 11 residues. Germline V CDR1 and CDR2: SQVTM, ANQGSEA.

The chain has TRBV6-7 and TRBJ2-2; 13 nucleotides align to TRBD2. TRBV6-7 falls under the ORF class, with uncertain function. This CDR3 comprises 16 residues. The V segment lost 6 bases and the J segment 1 base; nucleotides outside the gene matches: 2. CDR3 sequence: CASRWTSGGNTGELFF. The CDR3 DNA reads as TGTGCCAGCAGGTGGACTAGCGGGGGGAACACCGGGGAGCTGTTTTTT.

The count of this clone is one. The rearrangement uses TRBV4-1 and TRBJ1-2; TRBD1 matches at 9 bases. CDR3 size: 15 residues. The J segment lost 4 bases and the V segment lost 6 bases, leaving 9 bases of the junction unmatched. The germline CDR1 and CDR2 sequences are MGHRA and YSYEKL. The CDR3 DNA reads TGCGCCAGCAGTCCCGGGACAGGGTCCGGCTATGGCTACACCTTC. Residues: CASSPGTGSGYGYTF.

The rearrangement uses TRBV6-4 and TRBJ2-3, with TRBD2 matching over 16 bases. After removal of 0 bases from V and 1 base from J, the junction contained 1 base not matched to a gene. CDR3 length equals 18 residues. The germline V gene has CDR1 MRHNA and CDR2 SNTAGT. CDR3 nucleotide sequence: TGTGCCAGCAGTGACTCGGGGACTAGCGGGGGGGGCACAGATACGCAGTATTTT. Encoded protein: CASSDSGTSGGGTDTQYF.

V is TRBV18 and J is TRBJ2-7; TRBD1 matches at 7 bases. This CDR3 is 15 amino acids long. Trimming cost V 0 bases and J 0 bases; bases outside gene matches: 2. The germline V gene has CDR1 KGHSH and CDR2 LQKENI. The CDR3 region is CASSPPGQASYEQYF. The CDR3 DNA reads as TGTGCCAGCTCACCACCAGGACAGGCCTCCTACGAGCAGTACTTC. The full variable domain, rest sourced from reference TRBV18 and TRBJ2-7, is NAGVMQNPRHLVRRRGQEARLRCSPMKGHSHVYWYRQLPEEGLKFMVYLQKENIIDESGMPKERFSAEFPKEGPSILRIQQVVRGDSAAYFCASSPPGQASYEQYFGPGTRLTVT.

The V call is TRBV7-8, the J call TRBJ1-1; D is possibly TRBD1 (6 bases). There are 16 residues in the CDR3. CDR1 is SGHVS and CDR2 is FQNEAQ in the germline V gene. The germline V and J ends were trimmed by 5 bases and 0 bases, with 16 bases remaining between them. CDR3 in DNA: TGTGCCAGCAGCCCCCGGGGGGGGCGGGTGAACACTGAAGCTTTCTTT. This codes for CASSPRGGRVNTEAFF.

V gene TRBV7-9 combines with J gene TRBJ2-7; the D gene is possibly TRBD1 (6 bases). Germline loops: CDR1 SEHNR, CDR2 FQNEAQ (reference sequence). This CDR3 contains 15 residues. Deletions cut 2 bases from V and 4 bases from J, with 15 bases between. The CDR3 here is CASSLREGQPYEQYF. The DNA for the CDR3 is TGTGCCAGCAGCTTAAGGGAAGGACAGCCTTACGAGCAGTACTTC.

CDR3 sequence: CAISLAPMQAGNTEAFF. The CDR3 bases are TGTGCCATCAGTCTAGCCCCAATGCAGGCAGGGAACACTGAAGCTTTCTTT. V is TRBV10-3 and J is TRBJ1-1; D is ambiguous. CDR1 and CDR2 (germline): ENHRY, SYGVKD. V was pared by 5 bases and J by 1 base, with 20 bases between. The CDR3 totals 17 residues.